This TCR beta chain was recovered during a study of cytomegalovirus exposure and HLA in healthy donors. Study results and caveats: TCR beta sequences reportedly predicted most subjects' HLA-A and HLA-B alleles accurately. Later analysis indicated greater clonal expansion among HLA-associated TCR beta chains than among equally common other chains.

About this clone itself: As yet, its antigen is unknown.

The primer mix had 60 Vbeta and 13 Jbeta primers. Using immunoSEQ multiplex PCR, the repertoire was profiled, and TCRdb retains in-frame clones only, with some absent. Of 60,000 to 70,000 clones in the sample, almost 70% were seen once. All donors participated as healthy donors of bone marrow. The sequencing input was PBMCs. This TCR was sampled from a man aged 40-49 years in good health and CMV-seropositive.

The CDR3 loop reads CASSLYTGAGTEAFF. CDR3 DNA sequence: TGTGCCAGCTCACTATATACAGGGGCGGGTACTGAAGCTTTCTTT. The rearrangement joins TRBV18 to TRBJ1-1; 7 bases match TRBD1. The length of the CDR3 is 15 residues. CDR1 is KGHSH and CDR2 is LQKENI in the germline V gene. Trimming at V came to 4 bases and at J to 5 bases, leaving 10 bases not matched to a gene.